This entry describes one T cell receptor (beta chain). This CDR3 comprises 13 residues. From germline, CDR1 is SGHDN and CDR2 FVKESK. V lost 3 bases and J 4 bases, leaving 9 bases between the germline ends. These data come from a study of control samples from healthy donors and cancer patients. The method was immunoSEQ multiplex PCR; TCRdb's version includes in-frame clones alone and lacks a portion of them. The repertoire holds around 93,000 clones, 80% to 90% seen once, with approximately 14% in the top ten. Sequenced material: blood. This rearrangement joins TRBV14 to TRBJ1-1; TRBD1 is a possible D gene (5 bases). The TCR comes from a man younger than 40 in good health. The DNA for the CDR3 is TGTGCCAGCAGCCAGGGGGTCGTCACTGAAGCTTTCTTT. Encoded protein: CASSQGVVTEAFF.